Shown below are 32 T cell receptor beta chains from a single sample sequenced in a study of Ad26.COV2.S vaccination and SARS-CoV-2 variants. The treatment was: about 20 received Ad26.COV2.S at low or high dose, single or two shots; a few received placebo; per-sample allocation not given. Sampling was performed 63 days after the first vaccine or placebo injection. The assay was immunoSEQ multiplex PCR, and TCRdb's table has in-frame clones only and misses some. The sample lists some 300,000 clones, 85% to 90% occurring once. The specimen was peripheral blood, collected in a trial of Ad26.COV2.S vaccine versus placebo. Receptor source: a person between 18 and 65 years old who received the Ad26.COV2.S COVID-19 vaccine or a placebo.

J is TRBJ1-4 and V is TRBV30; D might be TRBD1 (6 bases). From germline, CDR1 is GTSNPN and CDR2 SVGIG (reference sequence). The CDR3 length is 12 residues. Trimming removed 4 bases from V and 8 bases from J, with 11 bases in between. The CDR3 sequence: CAWKGDGEKLFF. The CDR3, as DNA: TGTGCCTGGAAGGGGGACGGCGAAAAACTGTTTTTT.

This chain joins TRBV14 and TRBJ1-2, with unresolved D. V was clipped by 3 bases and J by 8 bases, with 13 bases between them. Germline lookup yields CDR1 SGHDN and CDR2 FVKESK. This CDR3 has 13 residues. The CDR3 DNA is TGTGCCAGCAGCCACGAGGAGACGCGCGGCTACACCTTC. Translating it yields CASSHEETRGYTF.

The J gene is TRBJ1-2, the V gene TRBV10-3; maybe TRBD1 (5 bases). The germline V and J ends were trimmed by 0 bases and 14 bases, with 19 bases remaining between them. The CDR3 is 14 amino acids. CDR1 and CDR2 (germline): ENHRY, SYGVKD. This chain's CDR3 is CAISESLLGGGRTF. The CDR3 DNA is TGTGCCATCAGTGAGTCCCTATTGGGGGGGGGACGGACCTTC.

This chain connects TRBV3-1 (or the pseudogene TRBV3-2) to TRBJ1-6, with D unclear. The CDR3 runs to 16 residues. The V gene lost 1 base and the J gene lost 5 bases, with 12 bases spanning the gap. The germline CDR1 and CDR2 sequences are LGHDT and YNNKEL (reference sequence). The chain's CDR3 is CASSQGRPTNNSPLHF. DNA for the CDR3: TGTGCCAGCAGCCAAGGTCGACCCACGAATAATTCACCCCTCCACTTT.

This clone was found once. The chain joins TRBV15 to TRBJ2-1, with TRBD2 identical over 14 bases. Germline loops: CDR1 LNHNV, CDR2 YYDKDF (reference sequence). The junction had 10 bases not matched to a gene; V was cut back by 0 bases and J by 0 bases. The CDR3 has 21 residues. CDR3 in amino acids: CATSREAGLAGGQSSYNEQFF. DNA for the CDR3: TGTGCCACCAGCAGAGAGGCTGGACTAGCGGGGGGTCAAAGCTCCTACAATGAGCAGTTCTTC.

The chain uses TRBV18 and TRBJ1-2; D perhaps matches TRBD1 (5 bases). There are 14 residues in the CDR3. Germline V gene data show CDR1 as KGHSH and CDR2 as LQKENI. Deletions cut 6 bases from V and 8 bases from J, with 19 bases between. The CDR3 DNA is TGTGCCAGCTCTCCAAGACAGCCTCCGGGGGGCTACACCTTC. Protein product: CASSPRQPPGGYTF. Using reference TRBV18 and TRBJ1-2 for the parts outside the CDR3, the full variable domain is NAGVMQNPRHLVRRRGQEARLRCSPMKGHSHVYWYRQLPEEGLKFMVYLQKENIIDESGMPKERFSAEFPKEGPSILRIQQVVRGDSAAYFCASSPRQPPGGYTFGSGTRLTVV.

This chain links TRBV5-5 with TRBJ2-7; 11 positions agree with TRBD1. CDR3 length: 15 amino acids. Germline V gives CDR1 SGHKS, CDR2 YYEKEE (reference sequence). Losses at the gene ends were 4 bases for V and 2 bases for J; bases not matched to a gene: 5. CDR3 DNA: TGTGCCAGCAGCCCCCGGACAGGGGGCCCCTACGAGCAGTACTTC. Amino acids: CASSPRTGGPYEQYF.

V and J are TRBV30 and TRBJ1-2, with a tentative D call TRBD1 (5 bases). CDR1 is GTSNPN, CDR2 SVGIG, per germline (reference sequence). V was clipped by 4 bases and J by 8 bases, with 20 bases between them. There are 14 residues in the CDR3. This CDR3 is CAWKSDLGPWGYTF. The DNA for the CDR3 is TGTGCCTGGAAGAGCGATTTGGGGCCCTGGGGCTACACCTTC.

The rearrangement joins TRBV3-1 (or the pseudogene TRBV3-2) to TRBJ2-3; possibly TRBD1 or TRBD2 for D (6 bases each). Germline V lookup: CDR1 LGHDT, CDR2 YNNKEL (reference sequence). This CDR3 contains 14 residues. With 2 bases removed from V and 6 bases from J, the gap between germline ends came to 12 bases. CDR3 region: CASSQYGGEDTQYF. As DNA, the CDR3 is TGTGCCAGCAGCCAATACGGGGGCGAGGATACGCAGTATTTT.

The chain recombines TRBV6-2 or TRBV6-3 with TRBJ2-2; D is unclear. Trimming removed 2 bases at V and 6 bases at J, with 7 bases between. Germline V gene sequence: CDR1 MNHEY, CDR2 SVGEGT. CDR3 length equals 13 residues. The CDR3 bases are TGTGCCAGCAGTTACACATCCCCCGGGGAGCTGTTTTTT. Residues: CASSYTSPGELFF.

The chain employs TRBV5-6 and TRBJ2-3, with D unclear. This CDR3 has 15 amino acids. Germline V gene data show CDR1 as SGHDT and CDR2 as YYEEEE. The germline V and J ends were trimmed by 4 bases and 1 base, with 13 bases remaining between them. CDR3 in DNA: TGTGCCAGCAGCCCCTCCTTTGAGGGCACAGATACGCAGTATTTT. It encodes CASSPSFEGTDTQYF.

CDR3 bases: TGTGCCAGCAGCCAACGCATGAACACCGGGGAGCTGTTTTTT. Translating it yields CASSQRMNTGELFF. The rearrangement joins TRBV3-1 (or the pseudogene TRBV3-2) to TRBJ2-2; D not certain. CDR3 length equals 14 residues. Germline V CDR1 and CDR2: LGHDT, YNNKEL (reference sequence). V gave up 2 bases and J gave up 1 base, with 5 bases separating them.

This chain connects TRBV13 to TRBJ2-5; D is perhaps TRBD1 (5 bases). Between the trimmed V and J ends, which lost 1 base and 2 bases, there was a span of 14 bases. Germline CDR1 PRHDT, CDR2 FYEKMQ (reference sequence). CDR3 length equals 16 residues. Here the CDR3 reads CASSLDGAGRQETQYF. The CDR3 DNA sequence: TGTGCCAGCAGCTTAGATGGGGCAGGACGTCAAGAGACCCAGTACTTC.

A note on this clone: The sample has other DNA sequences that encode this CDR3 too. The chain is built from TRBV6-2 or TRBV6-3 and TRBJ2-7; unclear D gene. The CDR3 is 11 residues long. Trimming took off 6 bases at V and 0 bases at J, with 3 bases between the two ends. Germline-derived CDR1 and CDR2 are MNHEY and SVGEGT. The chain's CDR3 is CASSNSYEQYF. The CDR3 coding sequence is TGTGCCAGCAGCAACTCCTACGAGCAGTACTTC.

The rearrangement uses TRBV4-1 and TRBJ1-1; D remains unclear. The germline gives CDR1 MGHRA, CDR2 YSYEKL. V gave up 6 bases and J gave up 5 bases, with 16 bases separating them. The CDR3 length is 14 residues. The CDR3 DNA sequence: TGCGCCAGCAGAGGGCCCCTTTTAGGGACTGAAGCTTTCTTT. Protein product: CASRGPLLGTEAFF.

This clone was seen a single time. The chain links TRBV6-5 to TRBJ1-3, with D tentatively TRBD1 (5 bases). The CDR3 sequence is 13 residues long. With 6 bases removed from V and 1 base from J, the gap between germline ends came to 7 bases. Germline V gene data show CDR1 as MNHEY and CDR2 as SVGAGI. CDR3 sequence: CASRRGSGNTIYF. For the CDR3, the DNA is TGTGCCAGCAGGCGGGGGTCTGGAAACACCATATATTTT.

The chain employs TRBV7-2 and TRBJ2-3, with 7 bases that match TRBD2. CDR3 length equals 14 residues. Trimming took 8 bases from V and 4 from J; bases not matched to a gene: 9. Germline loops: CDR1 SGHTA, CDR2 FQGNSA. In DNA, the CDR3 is TGTGCCAGCTTGTGGGGGGGAGGCCCAGATACGCAGTATTTT. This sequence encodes CASLWGGGPDTQYF.

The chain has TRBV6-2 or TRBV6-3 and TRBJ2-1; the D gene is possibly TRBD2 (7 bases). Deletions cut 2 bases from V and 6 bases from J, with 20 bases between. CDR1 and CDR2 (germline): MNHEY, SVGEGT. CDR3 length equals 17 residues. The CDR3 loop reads CASSYIRRGGRSNEQFF. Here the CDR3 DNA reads TGTGCCAGCAGTTACATTCGAAGGGGGGGCCGGAGCAATGAGCAGTTCTTC.

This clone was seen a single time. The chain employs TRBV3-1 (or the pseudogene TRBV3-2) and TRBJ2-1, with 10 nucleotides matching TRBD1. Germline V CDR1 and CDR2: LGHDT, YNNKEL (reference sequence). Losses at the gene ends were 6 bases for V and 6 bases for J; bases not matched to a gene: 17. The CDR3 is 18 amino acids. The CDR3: CASRSRGDRGMGANEQFF. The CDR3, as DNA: TGTGCCAGCAGATCTAGGGGGGACAGGGGTATGGGAGCCAATGAGCAGTTCTTC.

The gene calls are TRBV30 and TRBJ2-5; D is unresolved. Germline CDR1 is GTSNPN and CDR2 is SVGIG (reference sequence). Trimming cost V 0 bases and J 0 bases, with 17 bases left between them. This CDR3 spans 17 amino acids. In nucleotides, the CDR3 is TGTGCCTGGAGTGTAGGATCCGGACGACCGTACCAAGAGACCCAGTACTTC. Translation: CAWSVGSGRPYQETQYF.

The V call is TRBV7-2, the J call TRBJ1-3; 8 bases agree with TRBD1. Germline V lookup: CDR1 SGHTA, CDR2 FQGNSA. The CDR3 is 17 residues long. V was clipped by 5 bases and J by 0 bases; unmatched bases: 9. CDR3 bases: TGTGCCAGCAGCCCGTGGACAGGGCTTGTCTCTGGAAACACCATATATTTT. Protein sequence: CASSPWTGLVSGNTIYF.

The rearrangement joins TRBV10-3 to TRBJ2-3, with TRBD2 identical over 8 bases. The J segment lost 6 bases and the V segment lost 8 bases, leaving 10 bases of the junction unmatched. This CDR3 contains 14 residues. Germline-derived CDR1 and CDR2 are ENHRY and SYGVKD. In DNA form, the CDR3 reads TGTGCCATCTCAACGGGGGGGGCTAAGGATACGCAGTATTTT. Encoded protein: CAISTGGAKDTQYF.

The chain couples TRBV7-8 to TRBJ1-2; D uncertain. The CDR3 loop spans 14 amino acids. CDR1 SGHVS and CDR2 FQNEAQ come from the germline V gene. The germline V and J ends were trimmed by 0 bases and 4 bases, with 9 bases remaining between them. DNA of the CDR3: TGTGCCAGCAGCTTAGCGGAAGCCGGCTATGGCTACACCTTC. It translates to CASSLAEAGYGYTF.

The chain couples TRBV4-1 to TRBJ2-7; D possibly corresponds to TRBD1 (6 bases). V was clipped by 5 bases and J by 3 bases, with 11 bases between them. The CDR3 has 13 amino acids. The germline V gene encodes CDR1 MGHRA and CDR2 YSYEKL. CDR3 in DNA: TGCGCCAGCAGCAGACGGACAGACTACGAGCAGTACTTC. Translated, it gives CASSRRTDYEQYF.

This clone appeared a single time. CDR3 protein: CASSTDRFEAFF. The CDR3 DNA sequence: TGTGCCAGCTCGACGGACAGATTTGAAGCTTTCTTT. The V gene is TRBV18, the J gene TRBJ1-1; D is possibly TRBD1 (6 bases). There are 12 residues in the CDR3. V lost 6 bases, J lost 7 bases, and 12 bases lay in between. Germline V gene lookup returns CDR1 KGHSH and CDR2 LQKENI.

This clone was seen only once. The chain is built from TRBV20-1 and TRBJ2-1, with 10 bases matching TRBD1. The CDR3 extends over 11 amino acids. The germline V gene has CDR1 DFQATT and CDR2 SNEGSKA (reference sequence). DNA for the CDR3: TGCATGGGACAGGGGTACAATGAGCAGTTCTTC. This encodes CMGQGYNEQFF.

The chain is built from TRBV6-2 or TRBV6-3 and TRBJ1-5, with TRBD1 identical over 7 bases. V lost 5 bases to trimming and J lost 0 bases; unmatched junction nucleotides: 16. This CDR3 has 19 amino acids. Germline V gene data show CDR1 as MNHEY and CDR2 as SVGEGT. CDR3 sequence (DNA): TGTGCCAGCAGTGGCCAGACAGGGAGACGGCAGTCTAGCAATCAGCCCCAGCATTTT. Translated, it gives CASSGQTGRRQSSNQPQHF.

CDR3 in DNA: TGCGCCAGCTCATACTTGAGGGGCTCGGGTAATGGAAACACCATATATTTT. It is translated as CASSYLRGSGNGNTIYF. This chain joins TRBV4-3 and TRBJ1-3; TRBD1 might be the D (5 bases). This CDR3 region has 17 residues. The germline V gene encodes CDR1 LGHNA and CDR2 YSLEER. V was shortened by 8 bases and J by 3 bases, with 23 bases between the two germline ends.

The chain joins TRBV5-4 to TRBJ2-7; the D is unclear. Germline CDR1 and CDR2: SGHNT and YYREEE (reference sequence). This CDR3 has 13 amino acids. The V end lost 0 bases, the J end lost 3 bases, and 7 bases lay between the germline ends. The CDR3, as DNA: TGTGCCAGCAGCTTGGACTTGAACTACGAGCAGTACTTC. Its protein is CASSLDLNYEQYF.

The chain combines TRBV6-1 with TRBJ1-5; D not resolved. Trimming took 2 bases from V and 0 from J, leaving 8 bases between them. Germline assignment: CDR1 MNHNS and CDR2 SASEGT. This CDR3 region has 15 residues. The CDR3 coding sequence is TGTGCCAGCAGTGAAAGGCGCAGTAGCAATCAGCCCCAGCATTTT. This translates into CASSERRSSNQPQHF.

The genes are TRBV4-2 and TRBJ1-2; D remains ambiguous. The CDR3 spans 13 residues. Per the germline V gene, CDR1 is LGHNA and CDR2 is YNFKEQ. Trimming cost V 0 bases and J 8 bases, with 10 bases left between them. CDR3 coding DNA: TGTGCCAGCAGCCAAGAAGTCGGTTCCGGCTACACCTTC. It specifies CASSQEVGSGYTF.

The CDR3 here is CASSNSGGGGYGYTF. The CDR3 region has the DNA TGTGCCAGCAGCAACTCCGGGGGAGGTGGCTATGGCTACACCTTC. This chain connects TRBV7-8 to TRBJ1-2; D might be TRBD1 (5 bases). V lost 5 bases and J 4 bases, leaving 17 bases between the germline ends. Germline CDR1 and CDR2: SGHVS and FQNEAQ. CDR3 length: 15 amino acids.